These 13 T cell receptor beta chains originate from one sample sequenced in a study of identical twins. From the 5' RACE reads, TCRdb called clonotypes with MiXCR, one entry per CDR3 protein. The sample yields roughly 480,000 distinct CDR3 sequences, 20% to 25% seen once. This sample was shared with a second study, whose subject was T cells expressing NK-cell markers.

Sequences were obtained from CD4+ T cells sorted from blood. These receptors originate from a woman younger than 35 in good health.

The chain has TRBV2 and TRBJ2-6; the D gene is possibly TRBD1 (6 bases). V lost 9 bases and J 0 bases, leaving 24 bases between the germline ends. The CDR3 has 19 amino acids. Germline assignment: CDR1 SNHLY and CDR2 FYNNEI. CDR3 bases: TGTGCCAGAGAGACAGGAATTTGGGGAAGCGGCTCTGGGGCCAACGTCCTGACTTTC. It codes for CARETGIWGSGSGANVLTF.

The sample holds a few counts of this clonotype. V and J are TRBV6-5 and TRBJ1-1; no firm D call. The V gene lost 2 bases and the J gene lost 8 bases, with 6 bases spanning the gap. This CDR3 is built from 11 residues. Germline CDR1 reads MNHEY; CDR2 reads SVGAGI. The CDR3 loop is CASSYLAEAFF. The DNA for the CDR3 is TGTGCCAGCAGTTACCTGGCCGAAGCTTTCTTT.

J is TRBJ1-6 and V is TRBV7-3, with unresolved D. The CDR3 contains 13 residues. The V end lost 4 bases, the J end lost 10 bases, and 11 bases lay between the germline ends. CDR1 SGHTA and CDR2 FQGTGA come from the germline V gene. In nucleotides, the CDR3 is TGTGCCAGCAGCTCCACACCGGAATCACCCCTCCACTTT. It specifies CASSSTPESPLHF. The full variable domain, rest sourced from reference TRBV7-3 and TRBJ1-6, is GAGVSQTPSNKVTEKGKYVELRCDPISGHTALYWYRQSLGQGPEFLIYFQGTGAADDSGLPNDRFFAVRPEGSVSTLKIQRTERGDSAVYLCASSSTPESPLHFGNGTRLTVT.

The chain recombines TRBV6-5 with TRBJ2-1, with D possibly TRBD1 on 6 matching bases. Germline loops: CDR1 MNHEY, CDR2 SVGAGI. The CDR3 covers 15 residues. V lost 2 bases to trimming and J lost 5 bases, with 13 bases between them. The DNA of the CDR3 is TGTGCCAGCAGTTACGAACAGGGTTATAACAATGAGCAGTTCTTC. Protein product: CASSYEQGYNNEQFF.

In this sample, this clonotype turned up a few times. The chain has TRBV5-5 and TRBJ2-1; 10 nucleotides agree with TRBD2. The CDR3 covers 17 residues. CDR1 is SGHKS and CDR2 is YYEKEE in the germline V gene (reference sequence). Trimming removed 2 bases from V and 7 bases from J; junction bases left unmatched: 12. The CDR3 sequence: CASSFSFWLAGANEQFF. The DNA of the CDR3 is TGTGCCAGCAGCTTTTCTTTTTGGCTAGCGGGAGCAAATGAGCAGTTCTTC.

The rearrangement uses TRBV12-3 or TRBV12-4 and TRBJ2-2; no reliable D call. V shed 5 bases and J shed 8 bases, with 15 bases lying between them. The CDR3 spans 14 residues. Here the CDR3 DNA reads TGTGCCAGCAGTGGCCCCCCTAGGCCAGGGGAGCTGTTTTTT. Its translation: CASSGPPRPGELFF.

The chain combines TRBV5-1 with TRBJ2-7, with TRBD2 matching 10 bases. This CDR3 is 14 amino acids long. Germline CDR1 is SGHRS and CDR2 is YFSETQ. V shed 2 bases and J 3 bases; nucleotides not matched to a gene: 2. The CDR3 loop reads CASSFSGGIYEQYF. The CDR3 DNA reads as TGCGCCAGCAGCTTTAGCGGGGGGATCTACGAGCAGTACTTC.

This chain links TRBV18 with TRBJ2-4; D might be TRBD1 (6 bases). Germline CDR1 and CDR2: KGHSH and LQKENI. The CDR3 runs to 15 residues. The germline V and J ends were trimmed by 3 bases and 2 bases, with 11 bases remaining between them. Written as DNA, the CDR3 is TGTGCCAGCTCACCCACAACAGGGTCCAAAAACATTCAGTACTTC. Translation: CASSPTTGSKNIQYF.

The chain recombines TRBV10-3 with TRBJ2-3; 7 nucleotides agree with TRBD1. The CDR3 contains 16 residues. The V segment lost 4 bases and the J segment 4 bases; nucleotides outside the gene matches: 11. Germline V gene sequence: CDR1 ENHRY, CDR2 SYGVKD. CDR3: CAISVGGKAPADTQYF. The CDR3 nucleotides are TGTGCCATCAGTGTAGGGGGCAAGGCCCCGGCAGATACGCAGTATTTT.

The gene calls are TRBV20-1 and TRBJ2-1; 10 nucleotides align to TRBD2. The CDR3 length is 16 residues. V lost 4 bases and J lost 0; bases outside the gene matches: 6. Looked up from germline, CDR1 is DFQATT and CDR2 is SNEGSKA (reference sequence). The CDR3 DNA sequence: TGCAGTGCTATCTCAGCGGGAGGGAGCTCCTACAATGAGCAGTTCTTC. This translates into CSAISAGGSSYNEQFF.

The sample holds many counts of this clonotype. This chain links TRBV11-2 with TRBJ2-5; 11 bases line up with TRBD1. CDR1 and CDR2 (germline): SGHAT, FQNNGV. The CDR3 runs 18 residues. V lost 2 bases, J lost 5 bases, and 13 bases stayed unmatched. The CDR3 loop is CASSLKWGQGGRQETQYF. The DNA of the CDR3 is TGTGCCAGCAGCTTAAAGTGGGGACAGGGGGGGAGACAGGAGACCCAGTACTTC.

This clonotype was found once. V gene TRBV2 combines with J gene TRBJ2-3, with 10 bases aligning to TRBD1. V trimming: 8 bases; J trimming: 3 bases; junction bases outside the gene matches: 5. The CDR3 extends over 14 amino acids. Germline values: CDR1 SNHLY, CDR2 FYNNEI. This CDR3 is CASHRDRGTDTQYF. The CDR3 DNA reads TGTGCCAGCCACCGGGACAGGGGTACAGATACGCAGTATTTT.

In its sample, this clonotype was seen a few times. The chain is built from TRBV20-1 and TRBJ1-5, with 8 bases that match TRBD1. This CDR3 is built from 15 residues. J was trimmed by 5 bases and V by 4 bases; bases with no gene match: 10. From germline, CDR1 is DFQATT and CDR2 SNEGSKA (reference sequence). Here the CDR3 DNA reads TGCAGTGCTACGACGCAGGGGGCGTGGGATCAGCCCCAGCATTTT. Encoded protein: CSATTQGAWDQPQHF.